These 15 T cell receptor beta chains share one sample of origin, sequenced in a study of T-cell memory formation after mild COVID-19. TCRdb reprocessed the 5' RACE reads with MiXCR, giving one entry per CDR3 protein. This sample has just under 550,000 distinct CDR3 sequences; roughly 22% occur once, and the top ten carry approximately 12%. Specimen: PBMCs or a T cell subset sorted from them (not recorded which). Receptor source: an adult woman who had mild COVID-19 (a few samples of this study predate the infection). Cell type and time point are not known.

This clonotype has a handful of counts. The chain combines TRBV7-3 with TRBJ2-7; tentative D call: TRBD2 (5 bases). The CDR3 consists of 13 residues. Germline V CDR1 and CDR2: SGHTA, FQGTGA. V shed 5 bases and J shed 4 bases, with 12 bases lying between them. The CDR3: CASSPIGEYEQYF. CDR3 DNA sequence: TGTGCCAGCAGCCCGATCGGGGAATACGAGCAGTACTTC. Together with reference TRBV7-3 and TRBJ2-7, the CDR3 gives the full variable domain: GAGVSQTPSNKVTEKGKYVELRCDPISGHTALYWYRQSLGQGPEFLIYFQGTGAADDSGLPNDRFFAVRPEGSVSTLKIQRTERGDSAVYLCASSPIGEYEQYFGPGTRLTVT.

The chain joins TRBV25-1 to TRBJ1-5, with D unclear. Germline V gene data show CDR1 as MGHDK and CDR2 as SYGVNS. The length of the CDR3 is 14 residues. V lost 3 bases and J lost 1, with 7 bases in between. Here the CDR3 reads CASSDEWSNQPQHF. Written as DNA, the CDR3 is TGTGCCAGCAGTGACGAGTGGAGCAATCAGCCCCAGCATTTT.

This clonotype came up many times. The CDR3 protein is CASTPTSAYEQYF. CDR3 bases: TGTGCCAGCACCCCGACGAGCGCCTACGAGCAGTACTTC. The rearrangement joins TRBV25-1 to TRBJ2-7; D unclear. Germline loops: CDR1 MGHDK, CDR2 SYGVNS. The V gene lost 7 bases and the J gene lost 2 bases, with 12 bases spanning the gap. CDR3 length equals 13 residues.

The rearrangement uses TRBV5-1 and TRBJ2-1; 9 bases fit TRBD2. Trimming took 2 bases from V and 4 from J; bases not matched to a gene: 4. The CDR3 totals 15 residues. Germline lookup yields CDR1 SGHRS and CDR2 YFSETQ. This CDR3 reads CASSFGLATYNEQFF. CDR3 in DNA: TGCGCCAGCAGCTTCGGACTAGCGACGTACAATGAGCAGTTCTTC.

The chain employs TRBV7-9 and TRBJ2-7; 9 nucleotides agree with TRBD2. With 4 bases clipped from V and 3 bases from J, the junction kept 4 bases outside the gene matches. CDR3 length equals 14 residues. From germline, CDR1 is SEHNR and CDR2 FQNEAQ (reference sequence). The CDR3 region is CASSSTSGYYEQYF. For the CDR3, the DNA is TGTGCCAGCAGCTCGACTAGCGGTTACTACGAGCAGTACTTC.

This clonotype was picked up a small number of times. The genes are TRBV7-9 and TRBJ2-1; D may be TRBD1 (5 bases). The V gene's germline CDR1 is SEHNR and CDR2 FQNEAQ (reference sequence). This CDR3 contains 12 residues. Trimming shortened V by 1 base and J by 9 bases, and 7 bases separated the two germline ends. The CDR3 nucleotides read TGTGCCAGCAGCTTAGAGGGGCCTGAGCAGTTCTTC. Translated, it gives CASSLEGPEQFF.

Only a few counts were recorded for this clonotype. This chain joins TRBV20-1 and TRBJ1-1; D is uncertain. In germline, CDR1 is DFQATT, CDR2 SNEGSKA (reference sequence). CDR3 length: 17 amino acids. The ends were cut back, 8 bases at V and 4 bases at J, with 29 bases in the middle. The CDR3, as DNA: TGCAGTCCCAGTGGTCGGGGAACGCTGATGAGAAGCACTGAAGCTTTCTTT. It specifies CSPSGRGTLMRSTEAFF.

The chain uses TRBV11-2 and TRBJ2-3; possible D gene TRBD2, 5 bases. The length of the CDR3 is 15 residues. Germline CDR1 SGHAT, CDR2 FQNNGV. Trimming took off 5 bases at V and 2 bases at J, with 14 bases between the two ends. CDR3 in DNA: TGTGCCAGCAGCCCTCCCGGGATTCTCACAGATACGCAGTATTTT. Translation: CASSPPGILTDTQYF.

This clonotype was detected a few times. The V gene is TRBV4-1, the J gene TRBJ2-1; 10 positions match TRBD2. Germline CDR1 is MGHRA and CDR2 is YSYEKL. The junction had 6 bases not matched to a gene; V was cut back by 4 bases and J by 0 bases. There are 17 residues in the CDR3. The CDR3 sequence: CASSPGLAVSSYNEQFF. CDR3 coding DNA: TGCGCCAGCAGCCCCGGACTAGCGGTTAGCTCCTACAATGAGCAGTTCTTC.

The CDR3 protein is CASRRTDAEAFF. The DNA of the CDR3 is TGTGCCAGCAGAAGGACGGACGCTGAAGCTTTCTTT. This chain links TRBV12-3 or TRBV12-4 with TRBJ1-1; D is unclear. V lost 6 bases, J lost 6 bases, and 11 bases lay in between. The CDR3 is 12 amino acids.

The chain combines TRBV5-1 with TRBJ2-5; TRBD1 might be the D (6 bases). This CDR3 contains 15 residues. Trimming took 4 bases from V and 0 from J, leaving 13 bases between them. Germline assignment: CDR1 SGHRS and CDR2 YFSETQ. The CDR3 sequence is CASSVNTGNQETQYF. In DNA form, the CDR3 reads TGCGCCAGCAGCGTTAATACAGGGAACCAAGAGACCCAGTACTTC.

The genes are TRBV18 and TRBJ1-1, with D unclear. The V gene's germline CDR1 is KGHSH and CDR2 LQKENI. This CDR3 is built from 13 residues. The V end was cut by 3 bases, the J end by 8 bases, with 13 bases between. The CDR3 protein is CASSPPAPQEAFF. In DNA form, the CDR3 reads TGTGCCAGCTCACCCCCAGCGCCCCAAGAAGCTTTCTTT.

This sequence joins TRBV2 and TRBJ2-7; no clear D gene. Germline lookup yields CDR1 SNHLY and CDR2 FYNNEI. V was cut by 5 bases and J by 3 bases, with 11 bases left in between. This CDR3 has 13 residues. Here the CDR3 DNA reads TGTGCCAGCAGTACTCCGGGCTTCTACGAGCAGTACTTC. Encoded protein: CASSTPGFYEQYF.

This clonotype was seen a handful of times. The CDR3: CASSPIMGANTGELFF. CDR3 DNA sequence: TGTGCCAGCAGCCCCATTATGGGGGCCAACACCGGGGAGCTGTTTTTT. The chain has TRBV7-9 and TRBJ2-2; D perhaps matches TRBD1 (6 bases). The CDR3 has 16 amino acids. Germline CDR1 is SEHNR and CDR2 is FQNEAQ (reference sequence). V was shortened by 5 bases and J by 2 bases, with 15 bases between the two germline ends.

The chain carries TRBV12-3 or TRBV12-4 and TRBJ2-5; possible D gene TRBD2, 7 bases. The V end was cut by 4 bases, the J end by 7 bases, with 13 bases between. The CDR3 runs 13 residues. The DNA for the CDR3 is TGTGCCAGCAGTTCGGGGGGCGGAGTGACCCAGTACTTC. Translation gives CASSSGGGVTQYF.